This T cell receptor (beta chain) was obtained from a study of blood T cell repertoires in COVID-19. Study summary: Sources were T cells, B-cell-depleted T cells, or PBMCs; the material itself was cDNA or gDNA.

The germline V gene encodes CDR1 MGHRA and CDR2 YSYEKL. This CDR3 contains 16 residues. Losses at the gene ends were 1 base for V and 1 base for J; bases not matched to a gene: 5. In regard to this clone: At the DNA level, this CDR3 is encoded by other sequences in the same sample as well.

Original analysis: Nucleated cell number was recorded as an estimate derived from reference gene primer amplification. Clones were read by immunoSEQ multiplex PCR, and TCRdb kept only the in-frame ones, dropping some. V and J calls and clone size are as listed in that table; D and trimming were resolved from the DNA. The sample records about 130,000 clones, about 81% being singletons. This sequence was found in a man in his forties with acute COVID-19. Sequencing used PBMCs or T cells enriched from blood (not recorded which). J is TRBJ1-1 and V is TRBV4-1; 8 positions match TRBD1. The chain's CDR3 is CASSQGTGTANTEAFF. CDR3 DNA sequence: TGCGCCAGCAGCCAAGGGACAGGGACTGCGAACACTGAAGCTTTCTTT.